The entry below gives a single TCR beta chain sequence along with its context. This sample stems from a study of blood T cell repertoires in COVID-19. Patients in Seattle were enrolled during active infection, then followed longitudinally. Sequenced by immunoSEQ multiplex PCR; TCRdb stores in-frame clones only, minus some. The table records about 130,000 clones, around 79% of them present only once. This CDR3 is built from 16 residues. Germline V gene lookup returns CDR1 SGHAT and CDR2 FQNNGV. With 3 bases removed from V and 6 bases from J, the gap between germline ends came to 20 bases. The receptor's source is a woman between 70 and 85 years old with COVID-19, enrolled during active disease. The chain combines TRBV11-2 with TRBJ1-2, with D uncertain. Input material: peripheral blood. The CDR3 loop is CASSFSLLSGMNGYTF. DNA of the CDR3: TGTGCCAGCAGCTTCTCACTTCTTTCAGGAATGAATGGCTACACCTTC.